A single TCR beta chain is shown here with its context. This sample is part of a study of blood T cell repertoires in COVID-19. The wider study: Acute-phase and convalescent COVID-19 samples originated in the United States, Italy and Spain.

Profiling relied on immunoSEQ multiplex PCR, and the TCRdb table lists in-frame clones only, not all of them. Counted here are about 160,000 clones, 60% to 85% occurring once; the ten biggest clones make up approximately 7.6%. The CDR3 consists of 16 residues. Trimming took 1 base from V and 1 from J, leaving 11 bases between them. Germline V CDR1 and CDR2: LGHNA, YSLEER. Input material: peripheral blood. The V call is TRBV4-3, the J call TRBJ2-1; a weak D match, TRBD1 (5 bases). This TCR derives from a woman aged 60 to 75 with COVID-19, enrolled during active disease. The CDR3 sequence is CASSQAAGYSYNEQFF. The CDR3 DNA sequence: TGCGCCAGCAGCCAAGCTGCAGGGTATTCCTACAATGAGCAGTTCTTC.